Sequencing of this T cell receptor beta chain was carried out in a study of vaccination and CD4 T cells after COVID-19. Study background: As a positive control, some control cultures were given a CEFX pool, while others were given an HIV-1 Nef pool or no peptide.

Treatment reported: roughly ten-day PBMC culture with coronavirus spike peptide pools or control peptides (ViraFEST assay). Findings of the study overall: Spike mono-reactivity applied to 304 of 307 vaccine-specific clones detected in convalescent patients.

Regarding this clonotype: The target antigen is unknown.

Once obtained from cultured CD4+ T cells, the DNA was sequenced using the Oncomine TCR Beta short-read assay. Once CD4+ T cells had been cultured, genomic DNA was extracted from them. One entry per CDR3 protein results from TCRdb running MiXCR on the PCR reads. The sample comprises roughly 16,000 distinct CDR3 sequences, around 46% of which are singletons, and roughly an eighth rests with the top ten. The V end lost 6 bases, the J end lost 4 bases, and 8 bases lay between the germline ends. This CDR3 contains 11 residues. CDR1 and CDR2 from the germline V gene are DFQATT and SNEGSKA (reference sequence).

The sequence derives from a human donor who had recovered from COVID-19. Sequencing was carried out using CD4+ T cells from blood, cultured in vitro. The chain has TRBV20-1 and TRBJ2-3; D unclear. The CDR3 spells CSALRSDTQYF. In DNA, the CDR3 is TGCAGTGCCTTACGGTCAGATACGCAGTATTTT.